Following are 2 T cell receptor beta chains from one sample sequenced in a study of cytomegalovirus exposure and HLA in healthy donors. Amplification used 60 Vbeta primers and 13 Jbeta primers. The method was immunoSEQ multiplex PCR; TCRdb's version includes in-frame clones alone and lacks a portion of them. In the table there are fewer than 350,000 clones, over 85% of which are singletons. The sequencing sample was made of PBMCs. These receptor sequences come from a young woman in good health and CMV-seronegative.

The J gene is TRBJ2-5, the V gene TRBV7-3; D possibly corresponds to TRBD1 (5 bases). The germline V gene has CDR1 SGHTA and CDR2 FQGTGA. The V gene lost 0 bases and the J gene lost 5 bases, with 10 bases spanning the gap. This CDR3 is 14 amino acids long. The CDR3 region is CASSLTVGAETQYF. The CDR3 DNA follows: TGTGCCAGCAGCTTAACGGTAGGGGCGGAGACCCAGTACTTC.

This clone was observed once. The J gene is TRBJ1-1, the V gene TRBV5-5; D not resolved. Trimming removed 0 bases at V and 3 bases at J, with 9 bases between. The CDR3 extends over 14 amino acids. CDR1 SGHKS and CDR2 YYEKEE come from the germline V gene (reference sequence). The CDR3 reads CASSLEGRHTEAFF. In nucleotides, the CDR3 is TGTGCCAGCAGCTTGGAAGGGAGACACACTGAAGCTTTCTTT.